This T cell receptor beta chain was sequenced during a study of blood T cell repertoires in COVID-19. Study at large: Acute-phase and convalescent COVID-19 samples originated in the United States, Italy and Spain. PBMCs, B-cell-depleted T cells, or T cells provided the cDNA or gDNA that made up the material.

CDR1 SGHDN and CDR2 FVKESK come from the germline V gene. The V gene lost 0 bases and the J gene lost 5 bases, with 5 bases spanning the gap. The CDR3 consists of 13 residues. Under the authors' procedure: Nucleated cell number was recorded as an estimate derived from reference gene primer amplification. The repertoire was sequenced with immunoSEQ multiplex PCR; TCRdb's copy has only in-frame clones and lacks some. The V and J calls and clone size are taken from that table; D and trimming were inferred from the DNA. The sample lists 55,000 to 70,000 clones, 60% to 80% seen once, with 3% to 3.5% in the top ten.

The chain is built from TRBV14 and TRBJ1-5; D gene unclear. This TCR derives from a man aged 60-69 years with acute or convalescent COVID-19. Sequenced input: peripheral blood. CDR3 sequence reads: CASSQDNYQPQHF. Written as DNA, the CDR3 is TGTGCCAGCAGCCAAGATAACTATCAGCCCCAGCATTTT.